Below, one TCR beta chain is given with its context. Its cognate antigen has yet to be identified. Nothing much larger sits one base from this clone, and base qualities are not available. This specimen comes from a study of glioma-infiltrating T cells (dated by TCRdb to 2016 to 2017). As for the study more broadly: TCR alpha- and beta-chain repertoires were sequenced from glioma tissue, non-neoplastic brain tissue and matched peripheral blood mononuclear cells. To measure divergence between tissue and blood T-cell populations, each tissue-infiltrating repertoire was compared with the peripheral blood repertoire of the same patient. The paired cohort was made up of three low-grade glioma patients, under ten primary glioblastoma patients and three non-glioma patients who contributed non-neoplastic brain tissue.

TCR alpha and beta CDR3 regions were amplified with the iRepertoire nested amplicon-rescue multiplex PCR (arm-PCR) platform from RNA. The input for one-step reverse transcription and amplification was roughly 100-450 ng of either tissue mRNA or PBMC total RNA. Following bead purification, Illumina adapters were added through a secondary multiplex PCR, and the libraries were then gel-purified between 200 and 400 bp. Demultiplexing relied on internal 6-nucleotide barcodes carried by the libraries. Libraries were sequenced on an Illumina MiSeq with 2x220 or 2x250 nucleotide paired-end reads. In the authors' own workflow: FLASH 1.2.11 was used to merge paired reads, and BWA-MEM then aligned the reads to the GRCh37 human genome before TRA and TRB reads were extracted. V and J assignment used an IMGT-derived reference of cassette sequences and CDR3 motifs that included pseudogenes. Reads were translated in three frames, and productive CDR3s were defined by a C…FGXG motif without stop codons. A clonotype was defined as a unique combination of a V-J cassette pair and a CDR3 amino acid sequence. Filtering of reads was based on Hamming distance, with the threshold set by the sequence error rate of each sample in mapped regions. Using fastp at Q25 and MiXCR, TCRdb reprocessed the public reads and kept productive beta chains. Under each unique CDR3 protein, matching rows form one entry showing the most common genes and DNA. These V and J calls are TCRdb output, not the study's own analysis. The sample records fewer than 200,000 distinct CDR3 sequences, around 40% of which are singletons. 4% to 6.5% of the sample goes to the ten largest clones.

CDR1 and CDR2 are read off the germline V gene (reference sequence) as DFQATT and SNEGSKA. At the junction V is shortened by 5 bases and J by 9 bases, with 20 bases in between. The cysteine opens and the phenylalanine closes a CDR3 of 14 amino acids. Just the 42-base CDR3 DNA is kept, in frame starting at base 1. The investigation overall reported the following: VJ-independent divergence between tissue and blood was found to be below expectation in non-neoplastic patients but above expectation in all gliomas, particularly low-grade gliomas. Very few CDR3 sequences were found to be shared between tissue and blood, and this scarcity was attributed to high CDR3 diversity and limited sampling. The group comparisons were based on small numbers of patients: three non-neoplastic, three low-grade glioma and several glioblastoma patients.

The source of this sequence is a human donor with low-grade glioma or glioblastoma, undergoing nonglioma brain surgery, or in good health (not recorded which). The rearrangement combines TRBV20-1 with TRBJ2-1, with TRBD2 as a weak D call on 5 bases. The sequenced sample consisted of glioma tissue, nonneoplastic brain tissue, or PBMCs (not recorded which). CDR3 region: CSASSGTSGFEQFF. The nucleotide sequence is given as TGCAGTGCTTCCTCCGGTACTAGTGGATTTGAGCAGTTCTTC.